Below are 29 T cell receptor beta chains sequenced from a single sample in a study of T cell responses to AZD1222 COVID-19 vaccine. The assay was immunoSEQ multiplex PCR, and TCRdb's table has in-frame clones only and misses some. The sample has around 140,000 clones; roughly nine tenths are singletons. The sequencing used peripheral blood, collected on day 0 of AZD1222 vaccination. Receptor source: an adult in good health.

The genes are TRBV6-2 or TRBV6-3 and TRBJ1-2; D is ambiguous. Germline CDR1 MNHEY, CDR2 SVGEGT. V shed 6 bases and J shed 5 bases, with 13 bases lying between them. This CDR3 is built from 13 residues. The CDR3 DNA reads TGTGCCAGCAGCGTAACGAACGCGTATGGCTACACCTTC. Translating gives CASSVTNAYGYTF.

J is TRBJ2-7 and V is TRBV18; TRBD1 agrees at 12 bases. From germline, CDR1 is KGHSH and CDR2 LQKENI. After removal of 6 bases from V and 2 bases from J, the junction contained 5 bases not matched to a gene. The CDR3 is 15 residues long. CDR3 residues: CASSLRDRGPYEQYF. CDR3 bases: TGTGCCAGCTCCCTCCGGGACAGGGGGCCCTACGAGCAGTACTTC.

The chain carries TRBV27 and TRBJ2-7; D might be TRBD2 (6 bases). Trimming cost V 2 bases and J 2 bases, with 13 bases left between them. Per the germline V gene, CDR1 is MNHEY and CDR2 is SMNVEV (reference sequence). This CDR3 is built from 15 residues. CDR3 sequence (DNA): TGTGCCAGCAGTTTAAGGGCGGGATCTCCCTACGAGCAGTACTTC. Protein product: CASSLRAGSPYEQYF.

The V and J genes are TRBV9 and TRBJ1-3; D is perhaps TRBD1 (5 bases). V shed 4 bases and J shed 0 bases, with 14 bases lying between them. Germline V gene sequence: CDR1 SGDLS, CDR2 YYNGEE. This CDR3 contains 16 residues. In DNA, the CDR3 is TGTGCCAGCAGCCCACACATAGGGGCCTCTGGAAACACCATATATTTT. This sequence encodes CASSPHIGASGNTIYF.

V and J are TRBV28 and TRBJ2-2, with D possibly called TRBD1 or TRBD2 (5 bases each). V shed 3 bases and J shed 8 bases, with 13 bases lying between them. Germline assignment: CDR1 MDHEN and CDR2 SYDVKM. The CDR3 extends over 14 amino acids. For the CDR3, the DNA is TGTGCCAGCAGTTTTTGGGGGAGAAGGGGGGAGCTGTTTTTT. Translation gives CASSFWGRRGELFF.

The genes are TRBV28 and TRBJ1-1, with D possibly being TRBD1 (5 bases). Trimming took off 7 bases at V and 0 bases at J, with 12 bases between the two ends. CDR1 is MDHEN, CDR2 SYDVKM, per germline. CDR3 length: 14 residues. This CDR3 is CASTTDSLNTEAFF. In nucleotides, the CDR3 is TGTGCCAGCACCACCGACAGCTTGAACACTGAAGCTTTCTTT.

This chain's CDR3 is CASSLGGRAFYNEQFF. The CDR3 DNA reads as TGTGCCAGCAGTTTAGGCGGGAGGGCCTTCTACAATGAGCAGTTCTTC. The chain is built from TRBV28 and TRBJ2-1, with 9 bases fitting TRBD2. The junction had 5 bases not matched to a gene; V was cut back by 2 bases and J by 3 bases. The germline gives CDR1 MDHEN, CDR2 SYDVKM. The CDR3 is 16 amino acids.

This rearrangement joins TRBV19 to TRBJ1-1; a weak D match, TRBD1 (6 bases). Trimming cost V 5 bases and J 0 bases, with 13 bases left between them. Per the germline V gene, CDR1 is LNHDA and CDR2 is SQIVND (reference sequence). The length of the CDR3 is 15 residues. The chain's CDR3 is CASSYGQYMNTEAFF. CDR3 DNA: TGTGCCAGTAGTTATGGACAGTACATGAACACTGAAGCTTTCTTT.

The chain combines TRBV7-2 with TRBJ2-3, with 7 bases lining up with TRBD2. CDR1 is SGHTA and CDR2 is FQGNSA in the germline V gene. The CDR3 sequence is 15 residues long. V shed 1 base, J shed 7 bases, and the junction held 8 bases outside the gene matches. CDR3 sequence reads: CASSLGGGGTNTQYF. The CDR3 coding sequence is TGTGCCAGCAGCTTAGGTGGCGGGGGTACGAATACGCAGTATTTT.

The chain links TRBV18 to TRBJ2-3; possible D gene TRBD1, 6 bases. The CDR3 covers 14 residues. V lost 2 bases to trimming and J lost 6 bases, with 12 bases between them. Looked up from germline, CDR1 is KGHSH and CDR2 is LQKENI. The CDR3 nucleotides are TGTGCCAGCTCACCAGGGGGCAGAGTGGATACGCAGTATTTT. It specifies CASSPGGRVDTQYF.

This clone was seen more than once but under ten times. The CDR3 sequence is CASSFGSEKLFF. CDR3 coding DNA: TGTGCCAGCAGTTTTGGTTCCGAAAAACTGTTTTTT. The chain has TRBV12-3 or TRBV12-4 and TRBJ1-4; D not certain. CDR3 length: 12 residues. Trimming left V 3 bases short and J 8 bases short, with 7 bases between.

This chain joins TRBV11-2 and TRBJ2-2, with D unresolved. Trimming took off 1 base at V and 6 bases at J, with 3 bases between the two ends. This CDR3 contains 12 residues. Germline CDR1 reads SGHAT; CDR2 reads FQNNGV. The CDR3 nucleotides are TGTGCCAGCAGCTTAGGGGCCGGGGAGCTGTTTTTT. Translating gives CASSLGAGELFF.

The chain couples TRBV5-1 to TRBJ2-3, with 9 bases that match TRBD1. Germline trimming cut 7 bases from V and 2 bases from J; bases unmatched to any gene: 5. CDR1 SGHRS and CDR2 YFSETQ come from the germline V gene. CDR3 length: 14 amino acids. Here the CDR3 DNA reads TGCGCCAGCCAACAGGGGGCCCCCACAGATACGCAGTATTTT. It is translated as CASQQGAPTDTQYF.

This clone was observed a handful of times. The V gene is TRBV19, the J gene TRBJ1-2; TRBD1 matches 8 bases. The CDR3 is made up of 14 amino acids. V lost 7 bases and J lost 9; bases outside the gene matches: 13. Germline V gene data show CDR1 as LNHDA and CDR2 as SQIVND (reference sequence). CDR3 sequence: CASIPGQAQWSYTF. In DNA form, the CDR3 reads TGTGCCAGTATTCCGGGACAGGCGCAGTGGAGCTACACCTTC.

The J gene is TRBJ2-7, the V gene TRBV28, with a possible D match to TRBD2 (6 bases). CDR3 length: 11 residues. Germline values: CDR1 MDHEN, CDR2 SYDVKM. V lost 6 bases, J lost 4 bases, and 7 bases lay in between. This CDR3 is CASRGGYEQYF. The CDR3 nucleotides read TGTGCCAGCAGGGGGGGTTACGAGCAGTACTTC.

Written as DNA, the CDR3 is TGCGCCAGCAGCTTGGAGAAAGAAAAACTGTTTTTT. Translating it yields CASSLEKEKLFF. J is TRBJ1-4 and V is TRBV5-1; D ambiguous. The length of the CDR3 is 12 residues. Germline V gene sequence: CDR1 SGHRS, CDR2 YFSETQ. Trimming stripped 0 bases from V and 8 bases from J, with 5 bases between.

The chain joins TRBV5-1 to TRBJ1-1; TRBD1 matches 7 bases. Germline V gene data show CDR1 as SGHRS and CDR2 as YFSETQ. This CDR3 comprises 15 residues. Trimming took 7 bases from V and 1 from J; bases not matched to a gene: 10. The CDR3, as DNA: TGCGCCAGCGGGGGGGACAGCTTAAAGAACACTGAAGCTTTCTTT. Its protein product is CASGGDSLKNTEAFF.

The chain has TRBV27 and TRBJ1-1, with 7 positions matching TRBD1. J was trimmed by 0 bases and V by 6 bases; bases with no gene match: 4. The germline V gene has CDR1 MNHEY and CDR2 SMNVEV (reference sequence). The CDR3 totals 14 residues. CDR3 loop: CASRPGQLNTEAFF. The CDR3 nucleotides are TGTGCCAGCAGGCCGGGACAGTTGAACACTGAAGCTTTCTTT.

The chain employs TRBV28 and TRBJ2-3, with D perhaps TRBD1 (5 bases). V was pared by 5 bases and J by 3 bases, with 15 bases between. This CDR3 comprises 15 residues. In germline, CDR1 is MDHEN, CDR2 SYDVKM. This chain's CDR3 is CASSPTGETTDTQYF. CDR3 DNA: TGTGCCAGCAGTCCAACAGGAGAAACTACAGATACGCAGTATTTT.

J is TRBJ1-6 and V is TRBV5-1; a possible D gene is TRBD1 (5 bases). Trimming took off 4 bases at V and 0 bases at J, with 14 bases between the two ends. The CDR3 length is 17 residues. Germline lookup yields CDR1 SGHRS and CDR2 YFSETQ. The CDR3 DNA reads TGCGCCAGCAGCCCAAGGGGCGGCAGCTCCTATAATTCACCCCTCCACTTT. This sequence encodes CASSPRGGSSYNSPLHF.

The CDR3 nucleotides read TGTGCCAGCAGTTACTCGAGGTTGACAGGGGTGAACACCATATATTTT. The encoded protein is CASSYSRLTGVNTIYF. The rearrangement uses TRBV6-6 and TRBJ1-3, with TRBD1 identical over 8 bases. Looked up from germline, CDR1 is MNHNY and CDR2 is SVGAGI (reference sequence). The CDR3 has 16 amino acids. The V gene end was trimmed by 0 bases and the J gene end by 7 bases; junction bases not matched to a gene: 8.

The rearrangement links TRBV6-5 to TRBJ2-1; 12 nucleotides match TRBD2. The CDR3 runs to 16 residues. CDR1 and CDR2 (germline): MNHEY, SVGAGI. J gave up 9 bases and V 2 bases, and 8 bases lay outside the gene matches. The CDR3 loop is CASSYGFLAGGGEQFF. The CDR3 region has the DNA TGTGCCAGCAGTTACGGGTTTCTAGCGGGAGGGGGTGAGCAGTTCTTC.

This clone appeared a single time. The rearrangement joins TRBV19 to TRBJ2-7; D unclear. The CDR3 extends over 14 amino acids. Germline V gene lookup returns CDR1 LNHDA and CDR2 SQIVND (reference sequence). Trimming pared 7 bases from V and 5 bases from J, leaving 18 bases between. The CDR3 protein is CASTPGLSLNEQYF. CDR3 DNA sequence: TGTGCCAGTACCCCAGGCCTGTCCCTAAACGAGCAGTACTTC.

This clone was detected once. The chain recombines TRBV7-8 with TRBJ2-7; TRBD1 might be the D (5 bases). The germline V gene has CDR1 SGHVS and CDR2 FQNEAQ. Trimming shortened V by 5 bases and J by 2 bases, and 16 bases separated the two germline ends. This CDR3 spans 15 amino acids. CDR3 coding DNA: TGTGCCAGCAGCCTGACAGAGTTCGGCCCCTACGAGCAGTACTTC. Translated: CASSLTEFGPYEQYF.

The chain combines TRBV4-1 with TRBJ1-1; D is uncertain. The CDR3 has 15 residues. The germline V and J ends were trimmed by 4 bases and 5 bases, with 17 bases remaining between them. Germline V gives CDR1 MGHRA, CDR2 YSYEKL. The CDR3, as DNA: TGCGCCAGCAGCCTCTCTGCCGGATCGGGAACTGAAGCTTTCTTT. As protein: CASSLSAGSGTEAFF.

The chain joins TRBV28 to TRBJ1-6; D is perhaps TRBD1 (6 bases). CDR3 length: 14 residues. Germline-derived CDR1 and CDR2 are MDHEN and SYDVKM. V lost 7 bases to trimming and J lost 10 bases, with 17 bases between them. CDR3 sequence reads: CASTRPGGRSPLHF. The CDR3 DNA follows: TGTGCCAGCACCCGCCCCGGGGGCCGGTCACCCCTCCACTTT. The complete variable domain, with remaining parts taken from reference TRBV28 and TRBJ1-6, reads DVKVTQSSRYLVKRTGEKVFLECVQDMDHENMFWYRQDPGLGLRLIYFSYDVKMKEKGDIPEGYSVSREKKERFSLILESASTNQTSMYLCASTRPGGRSPLHFGNGTRLTVT.

The J gene is TRBJ2-7, the V gene TRBV27; TRBD1 matches at 10 bases. CDR3 size: 15 residues. Trimming cost V 4 bases and J 2 bases; bases outside gene matches: 5. CDR1 and CDR2 (germline): MNHEY, SMNVEV (reference sequence). In nucleotides, the CDR3 is TGTGCCAGCAGTTCGGGACAGGGGCTCGCCTACGAGCAGTACTTC. This translates into CASSSGQGLAYEQYF.

CDR3 residues: CASSQDSGKWSGNTIYF. The CDR3, as DNA: TGTGCCAGCAGCCAAGACTCCGGGAAGTGGAGTGGAAACACCATATATTTT. The V and J genes are TRBV3-1 (or the pseudogene TRBV3-2) and TRBJ1-3; D is uncertain. In germline, CDR1 is LGHDT, CDR2 YNNKEL (reference sequence). The V and J ends lost 0 bases and 3 bases respectively, with 15 bases between them. The length of the CDR3 is 17 residues.

The V call is TRBV7-6, the J call TRBJ1-6, with a weak D call TRBD1 (5 bases). Trimming removed 1 base from V and 7 bases from J, with 11 bases in between. Germline assignment: CDR1 SGHVS and CDR2 FNYEAQ. The CDR3 is 15 amino acids. In nucleotides, the CDR3 is TGTGCCAGCAGCTTAGACAGGAACAGCAATTCACCCCTCCACTTT. Translating gives CASSLDRNSNSPLHF.